This TCR beta chain was found in a study of T cell changes during pregnancy in multiple sclerosis. The sample holds one count of this clone. With 3 bases removed from V and 5 bases from J, the gap between germline ends came to 13 bases. This CDR3 contains 14 residues. CDR1 KGHSH and CDR2 LQKENI come from the germline V gene. Repertoires were generated with immunoSEQ multiplex PCR, while TCRdb's copy carries only in-frame clones and drops some. The profile covers about 69,000 clones, with approximately 91% appearing a single time and roughly 1.4% taken by the ten largest. The sequence was obtained from a female donor with multiple sclerosis, enrolled in a pregnancy study. This chain joins TRBV18 and TRBJ1-1; D is perhaps TRBD1 (5 bases). Specimen: peripheral blood, collected in the third trimester of pregnancy. The CDR3 here is CASSPGGSGTEAFF. CDR3 nucleotide sequence: TGTGCCAGCTCACCGGGGGGGTCCGGGACTGAAGCTTTCTTT.